The clone carrying this T cell receptor beta chain was seen just once. Its cognate antigen is unknown. The data were obtained in a study of cytomegalovirus exposure and HLA in healthy donors. Findings and limits, study-wide: In a later analysis, parvovirus B19, influenza, CMV and Epstein-Barr virus appeared linked to several top co-occurrence clusters. CMV serostatus was the sole immune exposure information available.

Germline lookup yields CDR1 ENHRY and CDR2 SYGVKD. This CDR3 region has 13 residues. V dropped 3 bases and J dropped 5; count of bases not matched to a gene: 3. The PCR was carried out with 60 Vbeta primers and 13 Jbeta primers. TCRdb's copy holds only in-frame clones and misses some; the assay was immunoSEQ multiplex PCR. The repertoire holds about 130,000 clones, roughly 71% seen once, with approximately 1.5% in the top ten. The sequence came from a woman aged 40 to 50 in good health and CMV-seronegative. The sample taken for sequencing was PBMCs. The chain recombines TRBV10-3 with TRBJ2-5; 7 bases match TRBD2. CDR3 loop: CAISDRGGETQYF. CDR3 coding DNA: TGTGCCATCAGTGATAGGGGAGGGGAGACCCAGTACTTC.